The entry below describes one T cell receptor (beta chain). This sample was included in a study of shared clonotypes between healthy human individuals. Every one of the donors was a Caucasian adult that lived in Nashville, Tennessee. Genomic DNA of unsorted samples came from 90 million or so PBMCs. Sequencing was performed with immunoSEQ multiplex PCR; in TCRdb, only in-frame clones are kept and a portion is missing. The sample holds approximately 440,000 clones; approximately 71% are singletons and the top ten take approximately 12%. Source material: PBMCs. This TCR was sampled from a woman in her thirties or forties in good health. Some clones in this sample may be carry-over from other donors' samples.

Here the CDR3 reads CASSRIFSRSSYNEQFF. The CDR3 DNA follows: TGTGCCAGCAGCCGGATATTCTCTAGGAGCTCCTACAATGAGCAGTTCTTC. The V gene is TRBV7-9, the J gene TRBJ2-1; no clear D. CDR1 and CDR2 from the germline V gene are SEHNR and FQNEAQ (reference sequence). This CDR3 region has 17 residues. V lost 5 bases and J 0 bases, leaving 17 bases between the germline ends.